These 18 T cell receptor beta chains were sequenced from one sample in a study of blood T cell repertoires in COVID-19. Sequencing was performed with immunoSEQ multiplex PCR; in TCRdb, only in-frame clones are kept and a portion is missing. The data contain around 40,000 clones, 80% to 90% of them singletons. Specimen: peripheral blood. Receptors originate from a human donor in a cohort sampled during active COVID-19.

V usage is TRBV7-6 and J usage is TRBJ2-3, with 11 bases lining up with TRBD2. Germline-derived CDR1 and CDR2 are SGHVS and FNYEAQ. CDR3 length: 18 amino acids. V gave up 1 base and J gave up 5 bases; unmatched junction bases: 11. CDR3 in amino acids: CASSLVLAGDRWRDTQYF. CDR3 coding DNA: TGTGCCAGCAGCTTAGTACTAGCGGGAGACCGATGGAGAGATACGCAGTATTTT.

This rearrangement joins TRBV7-2 to TRBJ2-3, with a tentative D call TRBD2 (6 bases). The V end lost 5 bases, the J end lost 1 base, and 10 bases lay between the germline ends. The CDR3 sequence is 14 residues long. CDR1 is SGHTA and CDR2 is FQGNSA in the germline V gene. This CDR3 reads CASSRGGGTDTQYF. CDR3 nucleotides: TGTGCCAGCAGCCGGGGCGGGGGCACAGATACGCAGTATTTT.

The table lists this clone with a few counts. The rearrangement joins TRBV5-5 to TRBJ2-2; 12 bases map to TRBD2. Germline values: CDR1 SGHKS, CDR2 YYEKEE (reference sequence). V was clipped by 1 base and J by 5 bases; unmatched bases: 9. The CDR3 contains 18 residues. The CDR3 here is CASSLFAASGGGTGELFF. The CDR3 nucleotides are TGTGCCAGCAGCTTGTTCGCCGCTAGCGGGGGGGGAACCGGGGAGCTGTTTTTT. The variable domain in full, completed from reference TRBV5-5 and TRBJ2-2, reads DAGVTQSPTHLIKTRGQQVTLRCSPISGHKSVSWYQQVLGQGPQFIFQYYEKEERGRGNFPDRFSARQFPNYSSELNVNALLLGDSALYLCASSLFAASGGGTGELFFGEGSRLTVL.

This chain uses TRBV24-1 with TRBJ2-1; 8 bases fit TRBD2. The CDR3 is 13 residues long. The germline CDR1 and CDR2 sequences are KGHDR and SFDVKD. The ends lost 10 bases at V and 6 bases at J; junction bases unmatched: 7. CDR3 amino acids: CATGLAGVNEQFF. The CDR3 DNA reads as TGTGCCACGGGGCTAGCGGGTGTCAATGAGCAGTTCTTC.

This clone has just one count. This chain connects TRBV9 to TRBJ1-1; D might be TRBD1 (5 bases). The CDR3 runs to 14 residues. Trimming removed 4 bases from V and 1 base from J, with 11 bases in between. The germline gives CDR1 SGDLS, CDR2 YYNGEE. CDR3 sequence reads: CASSPETGNTEAFF. CDR3 coding DNA: TGTGCCAGCAGCCCAGAAACAGGGAACACTGAAGCTTTCTTT. Complete variable domain (other parts from reference TRBV9 and TRBJ1-1): DSGVTQTPKHLITATGQRVTLRCSPRSGDLSVYWYQQSLDQGLQFLIQYYNGEERAKGNILERFSAQQFPDLHSELNLSSLELGDSALYFCASSPETGNTEAFFGQGTRLTVV.

The gene calls are TRBV5-6 and TRBJ1-1; 7 bases agree with TRBD1. Germline CDR1 reads SGHDT; CDR2 reads YYEEEE. The CDR3 runs to 12 residues. J lost 9 bases, V lost 3 bases, and 5 bases had no gene match. The CDR3 reads CASSWRQGKAFF. The CDR3 DNA reads TGTGCCAGCAGCTGGAGACAGGGTAAAGCTTTCTTT.

The sample holds a few counts of this clone. V is TRBV6-5 and J is TRBJ1-4; TRBD1 matches at 7 bases. The CDR3 sequence is 15 residues long. CDR1 and CDR2 from the germline V gene are MNHEY and SVGAGI. The trim removed 5 bases at V and 7 bases at J, leaving 10 bases unmatched. The CDR3 sequence is CASSPYRGKGEKLFF. The CDR3 DNA is TGTGCCAGCAGTCCCTACAGGGGAAAAGGTGAAAAACTGTTTTTT.

This rearrangement joins TRBV6-1 to TRBJ2-1; 7 bases match TRBD2. The V gene end was trimmed by 2 bases and the J gene end by 7 bases; junction bases not matched to a gene: 14. This CDR3 is built from 17 residues. CDR1 and CDR2 (germline): MNHNS, SASEGT. The chain's CDR3 is CASSERWVWGGWNEQFF. DNA of the CDR3: TGTGCCAGCAGTGAAAGATGGGTATGGGGGGGGTGGAATGAGCAGTTCTTC.

The chain employs TRBV3-1 (or the pseudogene TRBV3-2) and TRBJ2-3; D might be TRBD2 (5 bases). This CDR3 has 18 amino acids. With 1 base removed from V and 1 base from J, the gap between germline ends came to 18 bases. Germline V gives CDR1 LGHDT, CDR2 YNNKEL (reference sequence). The CDR3 reads CASSQVPGTSGGTDTQYF. DNA of the CDR3: TGTGCCAGCAGCCAAGTTCCGGGCACATCCGGGGGCACAGATACGCAGTATTTT.

The V and J genes are TRBV5-5 and TRBJ1-6; D not resolved. The CDR3 runs 15 residues. In germline, CDR1 is SGHKS, CDR2 YYEKEE (reference sequence). Trimming pared 6 bases from V and 0 bases from J, leaving 10 bases between. The DNA for the CDR3 is TGTGCCAGCAACGTCTATAGCTCCTATAATTCACCCCTCCACTTT. Translated, it gives CASNVYSSYNSPLHF. Combining the CDR3 with reference TRBV5-5 and TRBJ1-6 gives the whole variable domain DAGVTQSPTHLIKTRGQQVTLRCSPISGHKSVSWYQQVLGQGPQFIFQYYEKEERGRGNFPDRFSARQFPNYSSELNVNALLLGDSALYLCASNVYSSYNSPLHFGNGTRLTVT.

Points on this clone: The sample carries other DNA sequences with the same CDR3. The V and J genes are TRBV20-1 and TRBJ2-2; perhaps TRBD1 as D (5 bases). This CDR3 is 14 amino acids long. Germline assignment: CDR1 DFQATT and CDR2 SNEGSKA (reference sequence). Trimming shortened V by 3 bases and J by 2 bases, and 10 bases separated the two germline ends. This CDR3 is CSASRQGNTGELFF. DNA for the CDR3: TGCAGTGCTAGTAGGCAGGGCAACACCGGGGAGCTGTTTTTT.

The chain couples TRBV4-1 to TRBJ1-5, with TRBD1 matching 8 bases. Germline trimming cut 3 bases from V and 4 bases from J; bases unmatched to any gene: 5. This CDR3 contains 15 residues. The V gene's germline CDR1 is MGHRA and CDR2 YSYEKL. CDR3 nucleotide sequence: TGCGCCAGCAGCCACCTTACAGGGGGGAATCAGCCCCAGCATTTT. It codes for CASSHLTGGNQPQHF.

The CDR3 region is CASSTPGRGAYNEQFF. The CDR3 region has the DNA TGTGCCAGTAGTACCCCAGGGCGGGGGGCCTACAATGAGCAGTTCTTC. The chain couples TRBV19 to TRBJ2-1, with TRBD2 identical over 8 bases. This CDR3 has 16 amino acids. The V segment lost 4 bases and the J segment 2 bases; nucleotides outside the gene matches: 7. Germline V lookup: CDR1 LNHDA, CDR2 SQIVND (reference sequence).

The V call is TRBV5-1, the J call TRBJ2-2; a weak D match, TRBD1 (5 bases). Germline V lookup: CDR1 SGHRS, CDR2 YFSETQ. Trimming shortened V by 5 bases and J by 0 bases, and 11 bases separated the two germline ends. This CDR3 is built from 15 residues. The CDR3 is CASRPGSSNTGELFF. CDR3 nucleotide sequence: TGCGCCAGCAGACCAGGGTCATCGAACACCGGGGAGCTGTTTTTT.

The rearrangement joins TRBV2 to TRBJ2-5; 7 bases match TRBD1. CDR3 length: 13 amino acids. V dropped 6 bases and J dropped 5; count of bases not matched to a gene: 6. CDR1 is SNHLY, CDR2 FYNNEI, per germline. CDR3: CASRFTGVETQYF. DNA of the CDR3: TGTGCCAGCAGGTTTACAGGGGTGGAGACCCAGTACTTC.

This chain uses TRBV4-3 with TRBJ1-3; the D gene is possibly TRBD1 (5 bases). CDR1 and CDR2 (germline): LGHNA, YSLEER. This CDR3 has 16 residues. V lost 3 bases to trimming and J lost 0 bases, with 12 bases between them. This CDR3 reads CASSHTGGNSGNTIYF. CDR3 nucleotides: TGCGCCAGCAGCCATACCGGGGGGAACTCTGGAAACACCATATATTTT.

This sequence joins TRBV14 and TRBJ1-2; D is ambiguous. V was trimmed by 4 bases and J by 8 bases, leaving 14 bases between them. Germline loops: CDR1 SGHDN, CDR2 FVKESK. The CDR3 has 13 amino acids. CDR3: CASSPNEGWGYTF. CDR3 coding DNA: TGTGCCAGCAGCCCTAATGAGGGATGGGGCTACACCTTC.

The rearrangement uses TRBV19 and TRBJ1-6; D is undetermined. Trimming stripped 7 bases from V and 0 bases from J, with 7 bases between. Germline CDR1 reads LNHDA; CDR2 reads SQIVND (reference sequence). This CDR3 has 14 amino acids. The chain's CDR3 is CASKMSSYNSPLHF. The DNA for the CDR3 is TGTGCCAGTAAAATGAGCTCCTATAATTCACCCCTCCACTTT.